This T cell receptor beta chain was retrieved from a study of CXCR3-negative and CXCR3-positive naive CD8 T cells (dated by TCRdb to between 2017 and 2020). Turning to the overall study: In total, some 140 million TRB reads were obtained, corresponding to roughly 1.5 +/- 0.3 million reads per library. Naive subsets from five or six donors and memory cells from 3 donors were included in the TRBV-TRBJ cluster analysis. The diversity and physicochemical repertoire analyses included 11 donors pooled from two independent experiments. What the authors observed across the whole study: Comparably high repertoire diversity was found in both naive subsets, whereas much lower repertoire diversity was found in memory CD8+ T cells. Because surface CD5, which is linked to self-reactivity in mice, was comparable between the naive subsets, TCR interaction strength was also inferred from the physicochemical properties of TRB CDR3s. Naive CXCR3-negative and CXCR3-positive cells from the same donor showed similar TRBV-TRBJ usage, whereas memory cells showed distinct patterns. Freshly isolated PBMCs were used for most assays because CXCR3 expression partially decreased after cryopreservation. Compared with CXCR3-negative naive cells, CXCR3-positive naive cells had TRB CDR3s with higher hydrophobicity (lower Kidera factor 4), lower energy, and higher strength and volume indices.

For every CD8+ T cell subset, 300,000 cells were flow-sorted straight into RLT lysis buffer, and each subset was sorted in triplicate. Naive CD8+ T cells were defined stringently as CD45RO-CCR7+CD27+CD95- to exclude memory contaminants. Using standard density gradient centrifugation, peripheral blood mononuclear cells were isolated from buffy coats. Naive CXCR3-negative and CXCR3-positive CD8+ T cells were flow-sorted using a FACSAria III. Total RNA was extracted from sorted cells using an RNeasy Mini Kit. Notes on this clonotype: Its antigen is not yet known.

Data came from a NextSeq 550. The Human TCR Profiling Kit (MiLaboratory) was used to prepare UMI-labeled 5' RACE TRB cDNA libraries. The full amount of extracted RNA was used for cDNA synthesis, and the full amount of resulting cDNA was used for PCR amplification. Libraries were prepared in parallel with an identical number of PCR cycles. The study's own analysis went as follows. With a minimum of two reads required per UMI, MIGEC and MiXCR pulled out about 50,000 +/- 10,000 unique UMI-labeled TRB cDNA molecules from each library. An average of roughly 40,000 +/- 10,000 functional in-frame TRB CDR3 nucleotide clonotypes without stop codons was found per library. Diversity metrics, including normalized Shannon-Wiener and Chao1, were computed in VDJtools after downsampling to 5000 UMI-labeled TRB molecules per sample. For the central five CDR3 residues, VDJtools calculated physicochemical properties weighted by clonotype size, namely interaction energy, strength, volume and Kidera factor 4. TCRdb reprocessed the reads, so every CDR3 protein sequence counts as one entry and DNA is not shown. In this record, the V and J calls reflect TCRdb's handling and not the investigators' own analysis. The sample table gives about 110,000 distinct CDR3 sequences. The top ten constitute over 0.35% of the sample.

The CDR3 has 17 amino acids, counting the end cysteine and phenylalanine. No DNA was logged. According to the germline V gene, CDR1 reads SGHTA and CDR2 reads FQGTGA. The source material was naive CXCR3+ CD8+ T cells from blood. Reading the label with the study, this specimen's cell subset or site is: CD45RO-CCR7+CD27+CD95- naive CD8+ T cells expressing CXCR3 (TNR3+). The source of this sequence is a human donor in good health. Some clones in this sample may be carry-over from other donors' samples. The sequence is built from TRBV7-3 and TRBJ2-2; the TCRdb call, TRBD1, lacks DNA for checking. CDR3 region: CASSLTYRGMDTGELFF.